This is a list of T cell receptor beta chains from one sample in a study of OX40 agonist ivuxolimab in advanced cancers. Sequencing was performed with immunoSEQ multiplex PCR; in TCRdb, only in-frame clones are kept and a portion is missing. The sample consists of tens of thousands of clones, approximately 91% of them appearing once. The material was CD4+ or CD8+ T cells sorted from blood, obtained in a trial of the OX40 agonist ivuxolimab. Source of these receptors: an adult with an advanced solid tumor such as melanoma, head and neck, liver or kidney cancer. Both conserved end residues are part of each CDR3.

j_gene	v_gene	CDR3aa
TRBJ2-3	TRBV5-1	CASSLAGSDTQYF
TRBJ2-7	TRBV29-1	CSVVPQYF
TRBJ2-1	TRBV19	CASKRGASFSYNEQFF
TRBJ1-4	TRBV4-2	CASSHARGQADEKLFF
TRBJ2-3	TRBV29-1	CSVGTSAGADTQYF
TRBJ2-7	TRBV7-2	CASSSLAGGPYEQYF
TRBJ1-5	TRBV19	CASSVDRVQPQHF
TRBJ2-3	TRBV7-2	CASSLAFGRGDTQYF
TRBJ2-7	TRBV7-2	CASVSGPYEQYF
TRBJ2-1	TRBV19	CASISQRHNEQFF
TRBJ2-2	TRBV7-2	CASSRSGTGSTGELFF
TRBJ2-5	TRBV5-4	CASSWGLDQGGTQYF
TRBJ1-6	TRBV7-9	CASRGDPGSPLHF
TRBJ1-2	TRBV7-2	CASSLGGDYGYTF
TRBJ2-2	TRBV7-3	CASSSPGTLNTGELFF
TRBJ2-7	TRBV5-1	CASSPSSGSMYEQYF
TRBJ2-2	TRBV7-2	CASSLVRGGSGELFF
TRBJ1-4	TRBV7-9	CASSVDGTNEKLFF
TRBJ2-3	TRBV29-1	CSVAGGTSGTDTQYF
TRBJ1-2	TRBV5-1	CASSFGQANYGYTF
TRBJ2-5	TRBV15	CATSRNLEGFRETQYF
TRBJ2-7	TRBV7-2	CASSLPGQRSYEQYF
TRBJ2-3	TRBV19	CASRDTDTQYF
TRBJ1-5	TRBV28	CASQIPHQPQHF
TRBJ2-7	TRBV27	CASPITSGILYEQYF
TRBJ2-3	TRBV7-9	CASSQITGSRADTQYF
TRBJ2-2	TRBV27	CASSRAWGGLTGELFF
TRBJ2-3	TRBV19	CASSIQDTQYF